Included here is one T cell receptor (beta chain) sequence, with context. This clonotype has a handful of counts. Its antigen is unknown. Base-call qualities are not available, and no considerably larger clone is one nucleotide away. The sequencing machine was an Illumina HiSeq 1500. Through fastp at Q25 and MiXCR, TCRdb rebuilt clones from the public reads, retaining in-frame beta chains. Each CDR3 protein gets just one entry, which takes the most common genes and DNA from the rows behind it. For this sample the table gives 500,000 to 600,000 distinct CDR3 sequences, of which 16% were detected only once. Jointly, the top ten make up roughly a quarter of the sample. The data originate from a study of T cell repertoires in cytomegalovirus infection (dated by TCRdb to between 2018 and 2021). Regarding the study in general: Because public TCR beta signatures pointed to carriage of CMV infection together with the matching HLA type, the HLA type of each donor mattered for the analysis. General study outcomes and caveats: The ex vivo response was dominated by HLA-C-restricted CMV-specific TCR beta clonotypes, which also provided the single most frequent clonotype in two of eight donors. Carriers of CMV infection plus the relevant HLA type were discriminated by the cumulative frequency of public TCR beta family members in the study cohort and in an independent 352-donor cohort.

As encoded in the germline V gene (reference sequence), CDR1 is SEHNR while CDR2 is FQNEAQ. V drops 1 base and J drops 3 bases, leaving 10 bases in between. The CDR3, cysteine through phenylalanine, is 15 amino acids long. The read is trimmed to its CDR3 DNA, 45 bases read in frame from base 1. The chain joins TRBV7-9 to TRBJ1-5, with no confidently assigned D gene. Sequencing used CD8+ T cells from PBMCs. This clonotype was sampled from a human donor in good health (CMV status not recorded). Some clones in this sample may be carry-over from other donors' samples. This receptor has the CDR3 CASSLGSAVNQPQHF. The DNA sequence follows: TGTGCCAGCAGCTTAGGTTCGGCAGTCAATCAGCCCCAGCATTTT.